The T cell receptor beta chain described here comes from a study of OX40 agonist ivuxolimab in advanced cancers. This CDR3 comprises 15 residues. With V trimmed by 4 bases and J by 0 bases, 3 bases remained unmatched. The germline CDR1 and CDR2 sequences are SGDLS and YYNGEE. Libraries were prepared by immunoSEQ multiplex PCR; TCRdb keeps only in-frame clonotypes and omits some of them. The table records around 110,000 clones, 85% to 95% of them present only once. Overall study findings and caveats: The average count of expanded clones was higher among CD8+ T cells than among CD4+.

Comments on this clone: Antigen specificity is unknown.

The receptor was derived from an adult with an advanced solid tumor such as melanoma, head and neck, liver or kidney cancer. V gene TRBV9 combines with J gene TRBJ1-5; 8 bases map to TRBD1. The sample was CD4+ or CD8+ T cells sorted from blood, taken in a trial of the OX40 agonist ivuxolimab. CDR3 sequence: CASSQTGDSNQPQHF. CDR3 nucleotides: TGTGCCAGCAGCCAGACAGGGGATAGCAATCAGCCCCAGCATTTT.